Following are 26 T cell receptor beta chains from one sample sequenced in a study of early T cells in non-severe SARS-CoV-2 infection. TCRdb re-analysed the 5' RACE reads in MiXCR, keeping a single row per CDR3 protein. The sample records more than 20,000 distinct CDR3 sequences, around 6% being singletons. Source material: whole blood. Source of these receptors: an adult who was a healthcare worker with PCR-confirmed SARS-CoV-2 infection or an uninfected control (not recorded which).

This clonotype was seen ten or more times. The rearrangement links TRBV9 to TRBJ1-6; TRBD1 agrees at 11 bases. This CDR3 comprises 17 residues. CDR1 and CDR2 from the germline V gene are SGDLS and YYNGEE. After removal of 0 bases from V and 5 bases from J, the junction contained 4 bases not matched to a gene. The CDR3 loop is CASSVGGQGADNSPLHF. The CDR3, as DNA: TGTGCCAGCAGCGTAGGTGGACAGGGGGCCGATAATTCACCCCTCCACTTT. Supplemented by reference TRBV9 and TRBJ1-6, the full variable domain reads DSGVTQTPKHLITATGQRVTLRCSPRSGDLSVYWYQQSLDQGLQFLIQYYNGEERAKGNILERFSAQQFPDLHSELNLSSLELGDSALYFCASSVGGQGADNSPLHFGNGTRLTVT.

This clonotype was counted between two and nine times. The chain combines TRBV5-1 with TRBJ2-3; D perhaps matches TRBD1 (6 bases). Germline V gene data show CDR1 as SGHRS and CDR2 as YFSETQ. The V gene lost 2 bases and the J gene lost 6 bases, with 13 bases spanning the gap. The CDR3 length is 14 residues. As DNA, the CDR3 is TGCGCCAGCAGCTTCGATAGCCAGGGGGATACGCAGTATTTT. Protein: CASSFDSQGDTQYF.

In its sample, this clonotype was seen many times. The chain links TRBV4-1 to TRBJ2-7, with TRBD2 matching over 7 bases. The CDR3 totals 16 residues. J lost 2 bases, V lost 0 bases, and 7 bases had no gene match. CDR1 and CDR2 from the germline V gene are MGHRA and YSYEKL. CDR3 DNA sequence: TGCGCCAGCAGCCAAGATCCGGGGGGATCGACCTACGAGCAGTACTTC. It yields the protein CASSQDPGGSTYEQYF.

The chain couples TRBV7-2 to TRBJ2-5; a possible D gene is TRBD2 (6 bases). Germline V CDR1 and CDR2: SGHTA, FQGNSA. The CDR3 covers 15 residues. Deletions cut 2 bases from V and 0 bases from J, with 10 bases between. Here the CDR3 reads CASSLSRGNQETQYF. DNA of the CDR3: TGTGCCAGCAGCTTATCTCGGGGGAACCAAGAGACCCAGTACTTC.

The chain recombines TRBV3-1 with TRBJ1-2, with D possibly being TRBD1 (5 bases). V lost 3 bases and J lost 7, with 12 bases in between. CDR1 is LGHDT, CDR2 YNNKEL, per germline (reference sequence). This CDR3 is 13 amino acids long. In nucleotides, the CDR3 is TGTGCCAGCAGCCAGCGGACTAGGGGTGGCTACACCTTC. Its translation: CASSQRTRGGYTF.

The V and J genes are TRBV7-2 and TRBJ2-7; the match to TRBD2 covers 7 bases. Per the germline V gene, CDR1 is SGHTA and CDR2 is FQGNSA. J gave up 5 bases and V 2 bases, and 3 bases lay outside the gene matches. There are 13 residues in the CDR3. As DNA, the CDR3 is TGTGCCAGCAGCTTACGGCTAGCGGACGAGCAGTACTTC. This translates into CASSLRLADEQYF.

This clonotype was counted at least ten times. J is TRBJ1-2 and V is TRBV10-2; weak D call: TRBD1 (5 bases). Germline V gene data show CDR1 as WSHSY and CDR2 as SAAADI. The CDR3 spans 14 residues. V dropped 8 bases and J dropped 3 bases, with 16 bases sitting between them. CDR3 protein: CASARAMGDYGYTF. CDR3 bases: TGCGCCAGCGCCCGGGCCATGGGGGACTATGGCTACACCTTC.

This clonotype was seen ten or more times. The chain is built from TRBV20-1 and TRBJ1-1, with D perhaps matching TRBD1 (5 bases). V was pared by 3 bases and J by 3 bases, with 14 bases between. Germline V CDR1 and CDR2: DFQATT, SNEGSKA (reference sequence). The CDR3 runs to 14 residues. The CDR3 loop is CSAREGSTDTEAFF. In DNA, the CDR3 is TGCAGTGCTAGGGAGGGGAGCACGGACACTGAAGCTTTCTTT.

By frequency in the sample, this clonotype is medium-sized. The J gene is TRBJ1-4, the V gene TRBV28; D is perhaps TRBD1 (5 bases). From germline, CDR1 is MDHEN and CDR2 SYDVKM. The CDR3 runs 17 residues. The ends were cut back, 5 bases at V and 3 bases at J, with 19 bases in the middle. The CDR3 sequence: CASSPPLGLTANEKLFF. CDR3 coding DNA: TGTGCCAGCAGTCCCCCCCTGGGACTTACTGCTAATGAAAAACTGTTTTTT.

The sample holds many counts of this clonotype. The CDR3 sequence: CASSYGAGNTEAFF. In DNA form, the CDR3 reads TGTGCCAGCAGTTACGGGGCCGGGAACACTGAAGCTTTCTTT. This chain joins TRBV6-6 and TRBJ1-1; D is perhaps TRBD1 (5 bases). The V end lost 2 bases, the J end lost 1 base, and 8 bases lay between the germline ends. There are 14 residues in the CDR3. CDR1 and CDR2 from the germline V gene are MNHNY and SVGAGI (reference sequence).

Many counts were recorded for this clonotype. J is TRBJ2-2 and V is TRBV5-4; D unresolved. CDR1 and CDR2 (germline): SGHNT, YYREEE (reference sequence). The germline V and J ends were trimmed by 6 bases and 0 bases, with 9 bases remaining between them. This CDR3 contains 14 residues. CDR3 protein: CASNGNPNTGELFF. The CDR3 bases are TGTGCCAGCAATGGCAACCCGAACACCGGGGAGCTGTTTTTT.

This clonotype appeared many times. This chain uses TRBV11-2 with TRBJ2-7, with 9 nucleotides matching TRBD2. This CDR3 region has 14 residues. Germline-derived CDR1 and CDR2 are SGHAT and FQNNGV. With V trimmed by 1 base and J by 6 bases, 4 bases remained unmatched. The CDR3 loop reads CASSLAGTSSEQYF. The CDR3 DNA sequence: TGTGCCAGCAGCTTAGCCGGGACTAGCTCCGAGCAGTACTTC.

This clonotype was seen at least ten times. V is TRBV14 and J is TRBJ2-1; 8 positions agree with TRBD2. V trimming: 4 bases; J trimming: 8 bases; junction bases outside the gene matches: 10. The CDR3 extends over 15 amino acids. The V gene's germline CDR1 is SGHDN and CDR2 FVKESK. The CDR3 bases are TGTGCCAGCAGCCGGACGGGGGGGCCCTGGGATGAGCAGTTCTTC. It specifies CASSRTGGPWDEQFF.

This clonotype was seen many times. The V gene is TRBV11-2, the J gene TRBJ2-5, with TRBD2 as a possible D gene (6 bases). This CDR3 spans 18 amino acids. Per germline, CDR1 SGHAT and CDR2 FQNNGV. Trimming took 5 bases from V and 3 from J, leaving 25 bases between them. The CDR3 DNA sequence: TGTGCCAGCAGCCTGACTAGGTTATCCGGGGGTCCAAAAGAGACCCAGTACTTC. This sequence encodes CASSLTRLSGGPKETQYF.

This clonotype was found a few times. CDR3 protein: CASSEVVNTEAFF. CDR3 nucleotides: TGTGCCAGCAGTGAAGTGGTGAACACTGAAGCTTTCTTT. The V and J genes are TRBV2 and TRBJ1-1; no clear D. The germline V and J ends were trimmed by 1 base and 0 bases, with 3 bases remaining between them. Germline CDR1 and CDR2: SNHLY and FYNNEI. This CDR3 contains 13 residues.

There are many counts of this clonotype. The V and J genes are TRBV11-2 and TRBJ2-2; D not certain. Germline assignment: CDR1 SGHAT and CDR2 FQNNGV. V gave up 3 bases and J gave up 1 base, with 9 bases separating them. The CDR3 sequence is 15 residues long. CDR3 in DNA: TGTGCCAGCAGCTTCGCAGGAGTGAACACCGGGGAGCTGTTTTTT. This encodes CASSFAGVNTGELFF.

The rearrangement links TRBV20-1 to TRBJ2-1; D may be TRBD2 (6 bases). CDR3 length: 14 residues. In germline, CDR1 is DFQATT, CDR2 SNEGSKA (reference sequence). Trimming pared 0 bases from V and 9 bases from J, leaving 15 bases between. In DNA, the CDR3 is TGCAGTGCTAGAGATCCGGCGGGGCCAATTGAGCAGTTCTTC. The encoded protein is CSARDPAGPIEQFF.

CDR3 amino acids: CASSDALQFATNEKLFF. DNA for the CDR3: TGTGCCAGCAGCGACGCTCTCCAGTTTGCAACTAATGAAAAACTGTTTTTT. The rearrangement joins TRBV3-1 to TRBJ1-4; D unresolved. Germline CDR1 reads LGHDT; CDR2 reads YNNKEL (reference sequence). CDR3 size: 17 residues. V shed 5 bases and J shed 0 bases, with 16 bases lying between them.

This clonotype was detected many times. The V call is TRBV25-1, the J call TRBJ2-4; no clear D gene. The germline V gene encodes CDR1 MGHDK and CDR2 SYGVNS. The V end was cut by 6 bases, the J end by 8 bases, with 14 bases between. The CDR3 is made up of 13 amino acids. CDR3 DNA sequence: TGTGCCAGCAGCATAGGGCCGCATGACATTCAGTACTTC. It codes for CASSIGPHDIQYF. The full variable domain, its missing parts supplied by reference TRBV25-1 and TRBJ2-4, is EADIYQTPRYLVIGTGKKITLECSQTMGHDKMYWYQQDPGMELHLIHYSYGVNSTEKGDLSSESTVSRIRTEHFPLTLESARPSHTSQYLCASSIGPHDIQYFGAGTRLSVL.

In its sample, this clonotype was seen many times. The chain is built from TRBV27 and TRBJ2-7; D gene ambiguous. Germline V CDR1 and CDR2: MNHEY, SMNVEV (reference sequence). The ends were cut back, 6 bases at V and 0 bases at J, with 9 bases in the middle. The CDR3 length is 13 residues. The CDR3 nucleotides read TGTGCCAGCAGCGCGAACCCCTCCTACGAGCAGTACTTC. Protein: CASSANPSYEQYF.

The rearrangement links TRBV20-1 to TRBJ1-1; D perhaps matches TRBD1 (6 bases). This CDR3 is built from 19 residues. V was shortened by 1 base and J by 0 bases, with 24 bases between the two germline ends. The V gene's germline CDR1 is DFQATT and CDR2 SNEGSKA (reference sequence). The CDR3, as DNA: TGCAGTGCTAGAGTTCGGATAGGACAGCAAAATAGATTGAACACTGAAGCTTTCTTT. Encoded protein: CSARVRIGQQNRLNTEAFF.

The chain combines TRBV12-3 or TRBV12-4 with TRBJ2-2; the D is unclear. This CDR3 spans 12 amino acids. Trimming cost V 7 bases and J 5 bases, with 8 bases left between them. Here the CDR3 reads CASKDSTGELFF. The CDR3 DNA reads TGTGCCAGCAAGGATAGTACCGGGGAGCTGTTTTTT.

This clonotype was counted many times. The chain links TRBV29-1 to TRBJ1-2, with D unresolved. The CDR3 is 15 residues long. In germline, CDR1 is SQVTM, CDR2 ANQGSEA. V gave up 2 bases and J gave up 2 bases, with 15 bases separating them. CDR3 residues: CSVESSPGRNYGYTF. CDR3 nucleotide sequence: TGCAGCGTTGAAAGCAGCCCAGGAAGGAACTATGGCTACACCTTC.

This clonotype has ten or more counts. The CDR3 sequence: CSATDTHYYSNQPQHF. The CDR3 bases are TGCAGTGCTACGGACACGCACTATTATAGCAATCAGCCCCAGCATTTT. The chain links TRBV20-1 to TRBJ1-5; TRBD1 might be the D (5 bases). The length of the CDR3 is 16 residues. Deletions cut 4 bases from V and 0 bases from J, with 16 bases between. Germline V gene data show CDR1 as DFQATT and CDR2 as SNEGSKA (reference sequence).

This sequence joins TRBV6-2 or TRBV6-3 and TRBJ2-2; possibly TRBD2 for D (6 bases). Germline CDR1 reads MNHEY; CDR2 reads SVGEGT. The CDR3 is 13 residues long. The ends were cut back, 10 bases at V and 5 bases at J, with 14 bases in the middle. The CDR3 bases are TGTGCCACCGCGCGACTAGTTACCGGGGAGCTGTTTTTT. Protein product: CATARLVTGELFF.

This clonotype occurred many times. The chain uses TRBV28 and TRBJ1-2; D unresolved. Deletions cut 6 bases from V and 4 bases from J, with 6 bases between. The CDR3 covers 11 residues. Germline CDR1 is MDHEN and CDR2 is SYDVKM. The CDR3 here is CASSPTYGYTF. CDR3 in DNA: TGTGCCAGCAGCCCGACCTATGGCTACACCTTC.